This TCR beta chain comes out of a study of beta chain features in type 1 diabetes (dated 2018 in TCRdb). About the study as a whole: Mean age, gender distribution, total cell number and subset yield did not differ between patients and healthy donors. The study compared TCRB repertoires of sorted circulating CD4+ T cell subsets between recently diagnosed type 1 diabetes patients and matched healthy donors. Regulatory and stem cell-like memory subsets were isolated from only 8 patients and roughly 8 healthy donors, whereas naive and central memory subsets came from all 30 or so donors. Across all samples, about 110 million sorted cells were examined, and cell number per subset correlated strongly with RNA yield.

A single peripheral blood draw of approximately 0.11 L on average was collected from each donor into heparinised tubes. A BD FACSAria II and a panel including CD45RO, CCR7, CD25, CD127, CD95 and CD27 were used to sort naive, central memory, regulatory and stem cell-like memory CD4+ T cells. A purity above 98% was achieved for all sorted populations. PBMCs were isolated immediately by Lymphoprep density gradient centrifugation and stained directly without culture. To minimize batch effects, samples were stained and sorted in pairs, one healthy donor with one patient per experiment. The entire isolated RNA was reverse transcribed using the High Capacity cDNA Reverse Transcription Kit, and thus expressed TCRB transcripts were sequenced. Naive, central memory and regulatory T cell samples underwent deep immunoSEQ sequencing, averaging about 3.57 million total reads per sample. After sorted cells were lysed in RLT buffer, RNA was extracted with DNase-treated RNeasy Micro or Mini kits, with the choice depending on cell number. To prevent cross-contamination, every cell subset was processed on its own, while patient and healthy donor samples were processed together. The immunoSEQ multiplex PCR was used to amplify TCRB sequences from cDNA, generating 87-bp fragments that spanned the CDR3 region. The amplicons were sequenced using the Illumina HiSeq platform. Turning to the authors' computational methods: Synthetic template baselines were used to correct PCR bias computationally, reads within Hamming distance 2 were collapsed together, and singletons that could not be merged were discarded. Reads were aligned against IMGT to assign V, D and J genes, CDR3 length and insertions or deletions at six rearrangement sites. Within each subset, clonotype counts were normalized to the number of sorted cells before true diversity and Gini coefficients were calculated with the tcR R package. Repertoire sharing was quantified using the overlap coefficient calculated on TCRB nucleotide sequences. Out-of-frame TCRB sequences from naive cells were analyzed to stand in for the pre-selection repertoire. TCRdb limited this immuneACCESS table to in-frame rearrangements with V and J called. A share of clones is missing; checked studies link under half to unresolved V genes, and the rest is unexplained. V and J calls plus clone size are reproduced from that table; the DNA served to infer D and trimming. Counted in this sample were 350,000 to 400,000 clones; roughly an eighth of them appeared once. Together, the top ten hold 0.0095% to 0.013% of the sample.

The CDR3 goes from the cysteine to the phenylalanine over 15 residues. The retained sequence is limited to the CDR3, 45 bases, with the frame set at the first base. Ends trimmed: V by 3 bases, J by 8 bases; bases unmatched to a gene: 10. The germline V gene supplies CDR1 LGHNA and CDR2 YSLEER. General findings and caveats noted by the study authors: Naive, central memory and regulatory TCRB repertoires appeared to be more alike among patients than among healthy donors. Because small numbers of individuals were included in the HLA sub-analyses, any influence of HLA type on TCRB rearrangement was left unresolved. In all four CD4+ subsets, TCRB CDR3 length was moderately but significantly shorter in type 1 diabetes patients. Because cDNA was sequenced instead of genomic DNA, highly expressing activated cells could be over-represented, though the groups showed no difference in activation or CD3 levels. Shorter templates might have been favored by PCR, but patient and control samples were amplified and corrected together, so both groups would have been affected equally by any skew. At VDJ recombination sites, patients with type 1 diabetes made fewer insertions and deleted more nucleotides, a pattern implying thymic rearrangement abnormalities.

Remarks on this clone: Which antigen it targets is not known. No base qualities exist here, and no much larger clone lies one base off it.

The receptor comes from a woman under 30 with type 1 diabetes. The sample taken for sequencing was naive CD4+ T cells from blood. This specimen's cell subset or site label, interpreted: true naive CD4+ T cells. In this chain, TRBV4-3 is recombined with TRBJ1-2; 9 nucleotides in the junction match TRBD1. The DNA is TGCGCCAGCAGCCAGAGTAACAGGGGGCTGTTAGGCTACACCTTC. This is translated as CASSQSNRGLLGYTF.